This T cell receptor beta chain originates from a study of identical twins. Template switching, a step in the protocol, added a universal primer site, and cDNA carried unique molecular identifiers. One entry per CDR3 protein results from TCRdb running MiXCR on the 5' RACE reads. The sample has approximately 350,000 distinct CDR3 sequences; about 12% are singletons. Looked up from germline, CDR1 is SGHRS and CDR2 is YFSETQ. V lost 4 bases and J lost 4; bases outside the gene matches: 4. The CDR3 length is 15 residues. In addition, the sample was reused for a study of yellow fever vaccine responses in identical twins.

The sample taken for sequencing was CD8+ T cells sorted from blood. J is TRBJ2-2 and V is TRBV5-1, with 10 bases aligning to TRBD1. This sequence originates from a woman between 18 and 29 years old in good health. CDR3 residues: CASSDRDRGTGELFF. The CDR3 coding sequence is TGCGCCAGCAGCGACCGGGACAGGGGCACCGGGGAGCTGTTTTTT.